Listed below are T cell receptor beta chains from one sample, sequenced in a study of tumor-infiltrating lymphocytes in primary liver carcinoma. TCRdb used MiXCR to reprocess the multiplex PCR reads, holding one entry per CDR3 protein. The sample shows about 330,000 distinct CDR3 sequences, approximately 65% of them seen only once. Sequenced sample: peripheral blood. Receptor source: a man aged 40-50 years with primary liver carcinoma and hepatitis B virus infection. CDR3s include the opening cysteine and the closing phenylalanine or tryptophan. D genes are given only for firm matches. Clone size is shown for a subset of rows, as once, few, many or a class of expanded clone.

size: many
V: TRBV4-2
D: .
J: TRBJ2-3
DNA: TGTGCCAGCAGCCAAGAGCTTAGCGGATTCACAGATACGCAGTATTTT
CDR3: CASSQELSGFTDTQYF

size: .
V: TRBV6-1
D: .
J: TRBJ1-2
DNA: TGTGCCAGCAGTGGACACTCTAAGTATGGCTACACCTTC
CDR3: CASSGHSKYGYTF

size: many
V: TRBV11-1
D: TRBD1
J: TRBJ2-7
DNA: TGTGCCAGCAGCTTAATTGGGGACAGAGCCCTCTCCTACGAGCAGTACTTC
CDR3: CASSLIGDRALSYEQYF

size: .
V: TRBV18
D: .
J: TRBJ1-3
DNA: TGTGCCAGCTCACCTGCGTCGCGTGGAAACACCATATATTTT
CDR3: CASSPASRGNTIYF

size: many
V: TRBV10-2
D: TRBD2
J: TRBJ2-1
DNA: TGCGCCAGCAGTGAAACGGGAGGCTACAATGAGCAGTTCTTC
CDR3: CASSETGGYNEQFF

size: many
V: TRBV6-2/TRBV6-3
D: .
J: TRBJ1-5
DNA: TGTGCCAGCAGCTTAGGGAGCAATCAGCCCCAGCATTTT
CDR3: CASSLGSNQPQHF

size: few
V: TRBV21-1
D: .
J: TRBJ1-5
DNA: TGTGCCAGCTTCATCTCCCCGGGGACCGATAGCAATCAGCCCCAGCATTTT
CDR3: CASFISPGTDSNQPQHF

size: .
V: TRBV28
D: TRBD1
J: TRBJ2-7
DNA: TGTGCCAGCAGGCCGCTTAGGACAGGGAAACCCTACGAGCAGTACTTC
CDR3: CASRPLRTGKPYEQYF

size: .
V: TRBV6-6
D: .
J: TRBJ2-6
DNA: TGTGCCAGCAGTTACTCCCGCGACACGGTAAAGAGCTCTGGGGACAACGTCCTGACTTTC
CDR3: CASSYSRDTVKSSGDNVLTF

size: .
V: TRBV12-3/TRBV12-4
D: TRBD1
J: TRBJ2-4
DNA: TGTGGCAGCAGTCCCGGGGGACAGGTAGACAATCAGTACTTC
CDR3: CGSSPGGQVDNQYF

size: .
V: TRBV4-2
D: .
J: TRBJ2-1
DNA: TGTGCCAGTAGCCAAGAGGTGGCGTTAGGGTACAATGAGCAGTTCTTC
CDR3: CASSQEVALGYNEQFF

size: .
V: TRBV30
D: .
J: TRBJ1-4
DNA: TGTGCCTTACACGGGACAAACGAAAAACTGTTTTTT
CDR3: CALHGTNEKLFF

size: .
V: TRBV7-9
D: .
J: TRBJ1-4
DNA: TGTGCCAGCAGCCGAGTTGCAATTAATGAAAAACTGTTTTTT
CDR3: CASSRVAINEKLFF

size: once
V: TRBV11-2
D: .
J: TRBJ2-6
DNA: TGTGCCAGCAGGTTGGGCTCCCTCTCTGGGGCCAACGTCCTGACTTTC
CDR3: CASRLGSLSGANVLTF

size: .
V: TRBV7-2
D: TRBD1
J: TRBJ2-1
DNA: TGTGCCAGCAGCTTAGCGGCAGGGGGTTGGAATGAGCAGTTCTTC
CDR3: CASSLAAGGWNEQFF

size: many
V: TRBV5-1
D: .
J: TRBJ2-2
DNA: TGCGCCAGCAGCTTGGACAGGCGATACACCGGGGAGCTGTTTTTT
CDR3: CASSLDRRYTGELFF

size: many
V: TRBV12-3/TRBV12-4
D: .
J: TRBJ2-1
DNA: TGTGCCAGCATTGGAGACAATGAGCAGTTCTTC
CDR3: CASIGDNEQFF

size: once
V: TRBV11-1
D: .
J: TRBJ2-1
DNA: TGTGCCAGCAGCGACCTCGGGGTGGGGGATGGTGAGCCGTTTTTC
CDR3: CASSDLGVGDGEPFF

size: .
V: TRBV4-2
D: .
J: TRBJ2-5
DNA: TGTGCCAACAGCCAGAATGGGGGCGTGATGGGAGAGACCCAGTACTTC
CDR3: CANSQNGGVMGETQYF

size: many
V: TRBV6-2/TRBV6-3
D: .
J: TRBJ2-2
DNA: TGTGCCAGCAGTTCTTTCCGGGACACTAACACCGGGGAGCTGTTTTTT
CDR3: CASSSFRDTNTGELFF

size: .
V: TRBV12-3/TRBV12-4
D: .
J: TRBJ2-2
DNA: TGTGCCAGCAGTACGATGGACAGAACCGGGGAGCTGTTTTTT
CDR3: CASSTMDRTGELFF

size: many
V: TRBV12-3/TRBV12-4
D: .
J: TRBJ2-5
DNA: TGTGCCAGCAGTCATGCGGCAGGCCAAGAGACCCAGTACTTC
CDR3: CASSHAAGQETQYF

size: .
V: TRBV7-9
D: .
J: TRBJ2-1
DNA: TGTGCTAGCAACTTAGAAGTCACTACCTTATACAATGAGCAGTTCTTC
CDR3: CASNLEVTTLYNEQFF

size: many
V: TRBV4-3
D: .
J: TRBJ2-1
DNA: TGCGCCAGCAGCCAAGGGGAGGCCTACAATGAGCAGTTCTTC
CDR3: CASSQGEAYNEQFF

size: .
V: TRBV5-1
D: .
J: TRBJ2-4
DNA: TGCGCCAGCAGCTTTGACCAGGGCTCAGCCAAAAACATTCAGTACTTC
CDR3: CASSFDQGSAKNIQYF

size: .
V: TRBV10-3
D: .
J: TRBJ1-3
DNA: TGTGCCATCTTTTCGGGGGAAACCACCATATATTTT
CDR3: CAIFSGETTIYF

size: .
V: TRBV5-4
D: .
J: TRBJ2-2
DNA: TGTGCCAGCAGCCCGGGAGCTACCTCCCCGAGCACCGTGGAGCTGTTTTTT
CDR3: CASSPGATSPSTVELFF

size: .
V: TRBV20-1
D: .
J: TRBJ1-6
DNA: TGCAGTGCTAGAGGCAAGCGGGACGCTACACATAATTCACCCCTCCACTTT
CDR3: CSARGKRDATHNSPLHF

size: many
V: TRBV4-1
D: .
J: TRBJ1-2
DNA: TGCGCCAGCAGCCAACCCGGACAGACCTACGACTACACCTTC
CDR3: CASSQPGQTYDYTF

size: .
V: TRBV5-4
D: TRBD2
J: TRBJ2-3
DNA: TGTGCCTGTAGCGGACTAGCGGGAGGGCCTACAAGCACAGATACGCAGTATTTT
CDR3: CACSGLAGGPTSTDTQYF

size: .
V: TRBV11-3
D: .
J: TRBJ2-2
DNA: TGTGCCAGCAGCTTATCTAACACCTGGGGGCTGTTTTTT
CDR3: CASSLSNTWGLFF

size: many
V: TRBV29-1
D: TRBD1
J: TRBJ2-7
DNA: TGCAGCGTTGGCAGGGGGCGATCCTACGAGCAGTACTTC
CDR3: CSVGRGRSYEQYF

size: .
V: TRBV11-1
D: .
J: TRBJ1-1
DNA: TGTGCCAGCAGCGAAACAGGAGCGGATAATGCTGAAGCTTTCTTT
CDR3: CASSETGADNAEAFF